The rows below give T cell receptor beta chains drawn from one sample of a study of vaccination and CD4 T cells after COVID-19. One entry per CDR3 protein results from TCRdb running MiXCR on the PCR reads. This table has some 13,000 distinct CDR3 sequences, around a third appearing once. The antigens these receptors bind are not known. The sequenced sample was CD4+ T cells from blood, cultured in vitro, obtained after SARS-CoV-2 vaccination. The receptors shown here come from a human donor who had recovered from COVID-19. Both conserved end residues are part of each CDR3. D genes are given only for firm matches. Clone sizes are given selectively: once, few, many, or a class where the clone is expanded.

TRBJ2-7 | - | TRBV19 | TRBD2 | TGTGCCAGTAGTACCCGTATTCTAGCGGGGGGACTCTACGAGCAGTACTTC | CASSTRILAGGLYEQYF
TRBJ2-1 | - | TRBV21-1 | - | TGTGCCAGCACACTAAAGGGACTAGCGGACGGTGAGCAGTTCTTC | CASTLKGLADGEQFF
TRBJ1-2 | - | TRBV20-1 | TRBD1 | TGCAGTGCCACAGTACGGGGACAGGGAATGGGTGGCTACACCTTC | CSATVRGQGMGGYTF
TRBJ1-2 | few | TRBV6-5 | - | TGTGCCAGCAGTTACCAGTCGGACGGCTATGGCTACACCTTC | CASSYQSDGYGYTF
TRBJ1-1 | - | TRBV27 | TRBD1 | TGTGCCAGCAGTACCCCCGGGACAGTGAACACTGAAGCTTTCTTT | CASSTPGTVNTEAFF
TRBJ2-4 | - | TRBV20-1 | - | TGCAGTGCTAGAGACCGACTTTCGCACATTCAGTACTTC | CSARDRLSHIQYF
TRBJ1-2 | few | TRBV6-1 | TRBD1 | TGTGCCAGCAGTAAAAGACAGGGCCCTAACTATGGCTACACCTTC | CASSKRQGPNYGYTF
TRBJ1-1 | - | TRBV6-2/TRBV6-3 | - | TGTGCCAGCATTGCCGAGGATGACACTGAAGCTTTCTTT | CASIAEDDTEAFF
TRBJ2-5 | - | TRBV20-1 | - | TGCAGTGCTAGAGAAGAGGTACCAGAGACCCAGTACTTC | CSAREEVPETQYF
TRBJ2-7 | few | TRBV6-1 | - | TGTGCCAGCAGCAGGGGACTGACCTACGAGCAGTACTTC | CASSRGLTYEQYF
TRBJ1-1 | - | TRBV7-2 | - | TGTGCCAGCAGCAAAGCCCACCTCACTGAAGCTTTCTTT | CASSKAHLTEAFF
TRBJ2-4 | medium-sized | TRBV20-1 | - | TGCAGTGCTAGAGGTCGTCTGGGTCGGGGGATTCAGTACTTC | CSARGRLGRGIQYF
TRBJ1-5 | few | TRBV7-2 | - | TGTGCCAGCAGCTTGTGGGGGTTGGATCAGCCCCAGCATTTT | CASSLWGLDQPQHF
TRBJ2-7 | - | TRBV11-2 | TRBD2 | TGTGCCAGCAGCGCCCCGAATAGCGGGAGTGCCTACGAGCAGTACTTC | CASSAPNSGSAYEQYF
TRBJ1-5 | few | TRBV7-2 | - | TGTGCCAGCAGAGGTGCAGGGGGCAATCAGCCCCAGCATTTT | CASRGAGGNQPQHF
TRBJ1-1 | - | TRBV19 | - | TGTGCCAGTAATCTGGCGAACACTGAAGCTTTCTTT | CASNLANTEAFF
TRBJ2-5 | - | TRBV5-1 | TRBD1 | TGCGCCAGCAGCTTGGGGGACAGGGTGGAGACCCAGTACTTC | CASSLGDRVETQYF
TRBJ1-6 | - | TRBV30 | - | TGTGCCTGGAGTAGGCAGTTAGATTCACCCCTCCACTTT | CAWSRQLDSPLHF
TRBJ1-6 | once | TRBV5-1 | - | TGCGCCAGCAGCTTGGAAGGGGTGCGATCACCCCTCCACTTT | CASSLEGVRSPLHF
TRBJ2-2 | - | TRBV10-3 | - | TGTGCCATCCTACCATCTCCGGGGGGCGACAATCACGGGGAGCTGTTTTTT | CAILPSPGGDNHGELFF
TRBJ1-1 | few | TRBV6-1 | TRBD1 | TGTGCCAGCAAACCGGGACAGTCGAACACTGAAGCTTTCTTT | CASKPGQSNTEAFF
TRBJ2-1 | - | TRBV21-1 | - | TGTGCCAGCAGCTTGCGGACAGGGAACTCCTACAATGAGCAGTTCTTC | CASSLRTGNSYNEQFF
TRBJ1-6 | few | TRBV11-1 | - | TGTGCCAGCAGCTTAGAGGGTTTGGGTAATTCACCCCTCCACTTT | CASSLEGLGNSPLHF
TRBJ1-1 | medium-sized | TRBV20-1 | - | TGCAGTGCTAGTCGTCGGTTCATGAACACTGAAGCTTTCTTT | CSASRRFMNTEAFF
TRBJ1-2 | - | TRBV20-1 | - | TGCAGTGCTACCCCGGGCCTGGTGACCTATGGCTACACCTTC | CSATPGLVTYGYTF
TRBJ2-7 | - | TRBV7-8 | - | TGTGCCAGCAGCTTAGCGTCTACTAGGGGTGGGGTTGTGTACGAGCAGTACTTC | CASSLASTRGGVVYEQYF
TRBJ1-2 | - | TRBV7-9 | - | TGTGCCAGCAGCTTTCCAAGGGGTGGCTACACCTTC | CASSFPRGGYTF
TRBJ1-2 | - | TRBV29-1 | TRBD1 | TGCAGCGTGGGGACAGGGGGAACAAGGGGCTACACCTTC | CSVGTGGTRGYTF
TRBJ2-7 | once | TRBV5-6 | TRBD1 | TGTGCCAGCAGCTTACAGGGGACCGAGCAGTACTTC | CASSLQGTEQYF
TRBJ2-3 | - | TRBV7-3 | TRBD1 | TGTGCCAGCAGCGCAACAGGGGCCCCCACAGATACGCAGTATTTT | CASSATGAPTDTQYF
TRBJ2-5 | - | TRBV7-2 | - | TGTGCCATCTCCACGGCCAGGGGTGAGACCCAGTACTTC | CAISTARGETQYF
TRBJ2-2 | once | TRBV7-6 | TRBD1 | TGTGCCAGCAGCTTAAAGGAGGGGACAGGTTGGGACACCGGGGAGCTGTTTTTT | CASSLKEGTGWDTGELFF
TRBJ1-5 | - | TRBV7-2 | - | TGTGCCAGCAGCTCCCGACAGGTGAATCAGCCCCAGCATTTT | CASSSRQVNQPQHF
TRBJ1-2 | medium-sized | TRBV7-8 | - | TGTGCCAGCAGCTTAGTTGGTCAGGGAGACTATGGCTACACCTTC | CASSLVGQGDYGYTF
TRBJ1-5 | - | TRBV5-5 | - | TGTGCCAGCAGCTCCCAACCCGCAGTATCAAATCAGCCCCAGCATTTT | CASSSQPAVSNQPQHF
TRBJ2-5 | - | TRBV4-3 | TRBD1 | TGCGCCAGCAGCCAAGGACAGGGTGAGGAGACCCAGTACTTC | CASSQGQGEETQYF
TRBJ1-1 | - | TRBV10-3 | TRBD1 | TGTGCCATCAGGGGACAGGTGGGGAACACTGAAGCTTTCTTT | CAIRGQVGNTEAFF
TRBJ2-5 | once | TRBV12-3/TRBV12-4 | - | TGTGCCAGCAGTTTCGACAGAGTAGGAGAGACCCAGTACTTC | CASSFDRVGETQYF
TRBJ1-5 | few | TRBV6-5 | - | TGTGCCAGCAGTTACTCGAGTCAGGGGACTCAGCCCCAGCATTTT | CASSYSSQGTQPQHF
TRBJ1-2 | once | TRBV28 | - | TGTGCCAGCAAATCCAGGGTCTATGGCTACACCTTC | CASKSRVYGYTF
TRBJ1-2 | - | TRBV28 | - | TGTGCCAGCAAGGAGGGGTCCTACCGAGGCTACACCTTC | CASKEGSYRGYTF
TRBJ2-3 | - | TRBV6-1 | - | TGTGCCAGCACCTTCCGGGGGCAGGCAGATACGCAGTATTTT | CASTFRGQADTQYF
TRBJ2-7 | - | TRBV28 | TRBD2 | TGTGCCAGCAGTTCGGCGGGAGGGGGTACGTACAAGCAGTACTTC | CASSSAGGGTYKQYF
TRBJ1-1 | - | TRBV7-6 | - | TGTGCCAGCAGCTCACGAGGGACGGTTGGGAACACTGAAGCTTTCTTT | CASSSRGTVGNTEAFF
TRBJ2-6 | - | TRBV10-3 | TRBD1 | TGTGCCATCAGTCCCGGGACAGACTTTTCTGGGGCCAACGTCCTGACTTTC | CAISPGTDFSGANVLTF
TRBJ2-4 | few | TRBV7-2 | - | TGTGCCAGCAGCCCCCTTCTAGACAAAAACATTCAGTACTTC | CASSPLLDKNIQYF
TRBJ2-7 | - | TRBV24-1 | - | TGTGCCACCAGCCGGGACGCTATCTGGGGCGAGCAGTACTTC | CATSRDAIWGEQYF
TRBJ2-3 | - | TRBV6-5 | - | TGTGCCAGCAGTTACCAGGCAGGGGTAGTCGCAGATACGCAGTATTTT | CASSYQAGVVADTQYF
TRBJ1-1 | few | TRBV18 | TRBD1 | TGTGCCAGCTCACCGTTGGACAGGGGGCGGGGAGCTTTCTTT | CASSPLDRGRGAFF
TRBJ2-6 | once | TRBV5-4 | - | TGTGCCAGCAGCCTAAACAGGGGACTCGGAGCCGTCCTGACTTTC | CASSLNRGLGAVLTF
TRBJ2-3 | - | TRBV20-1 | - | TGCAGTGCTAGGAAAGCGGCTAGCACAGATACGCAGTATTTT | CSARKAASTDTQYF
TRBJ1-2 | once | TRBV30 | TRBD1 | TGTGCCTGGGCACCGTCAGGGGGTTTGGGCTACACCTTC | CAWAPSGGLGYTF
TRBJ2-2 | few | TRBV15 | TRBD1 | TGTGCCACCAGCGGAGGCCAGGGGGTCACCGGGGAGCTGTTTTTT | CATSGGQGVTGELFF
TRBJ1-2 | - | TRBV28 | - | TGTGCCAGCAGTTTATCGACAGTTAGAAGCTCTGGCTACACCTTC | CASSLSTVRSSGYTF
TRBJ2-2 | few | TRBV7-3 | TRBD2 | TGTGCCAGCCGGTCGGATGGACTAGCGGGAACCACCGGGGAGCTGTTTTTT | CASRSDGLAGTTGELFF
TRBJ2-6 | - | TRBV6-2/TRBV6-3 | - | TGTGCCAGCAGACCCCGTGGACAGAGCTCTGGGGCCAACGTCCTGACTTTC | CASRPRGQSSGANVLTF
TRBJ2-2 | - | TRBV28 | TRBD2 | TGTGCCAGCAGTTCCCCGGCCGGGACTAGGCCCCGCGGGGAGCTGTTTTTT | CASSSPAGTRPRGELFF
TRBJ1-2 | few | TRBV28 | - | TGTGCCAGCAGTTTAGGCGGGTCGGGGGGATGGGGCTACACCTTC | CASSLGGSGGWGYTF
TRBJ1-2 | - | TRBV11-3 | - | TGTGCCAGCAGCTCGACAGATTATGGCTACACCTTC | CASSSTDYGYTF